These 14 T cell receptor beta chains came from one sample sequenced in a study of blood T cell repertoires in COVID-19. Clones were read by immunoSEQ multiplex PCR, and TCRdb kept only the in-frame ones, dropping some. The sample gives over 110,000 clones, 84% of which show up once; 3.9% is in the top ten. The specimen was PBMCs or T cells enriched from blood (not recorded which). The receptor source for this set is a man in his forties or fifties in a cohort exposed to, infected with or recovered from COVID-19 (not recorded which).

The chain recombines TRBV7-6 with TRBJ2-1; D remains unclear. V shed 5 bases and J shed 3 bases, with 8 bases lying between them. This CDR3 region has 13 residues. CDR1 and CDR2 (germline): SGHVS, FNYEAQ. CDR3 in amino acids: CASSLLGYNEQFF. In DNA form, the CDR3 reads TGTGCCAGCAGCCTTCTAGGCTACAATGAGCAGTTCTTC. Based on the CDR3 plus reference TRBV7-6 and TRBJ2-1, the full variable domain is GAGVSQSPRYKVTKRGQDVALRCDPISGHVSLYWYRQALGQGPEFLTYFNYEAQQDKSGLPNDRFSAERPEGSISTLTIQRTEQRDSAMYRCASSLLGYNEQFFGPGTRLTVL.

The CDR3 spells CARSFRKATGYTF. For the CDR3, the DNA is TGTGCCAGAAGCTTCCGGAAGGCGACAGGCTACACCTTC. V is TRBV5-3 and J is TRBJ1-2, with no clear D. TRBV5-3 qualifies as an ORF whose function is uncertain. CDR3 size: 13 residues. Trimming pared 2 bases from V and 8 bases from J, leaving 13 bases between.

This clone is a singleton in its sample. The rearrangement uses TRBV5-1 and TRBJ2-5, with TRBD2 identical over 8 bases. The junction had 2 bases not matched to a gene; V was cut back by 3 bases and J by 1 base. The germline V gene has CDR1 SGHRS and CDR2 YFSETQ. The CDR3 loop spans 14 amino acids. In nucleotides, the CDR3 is TGCGCCAGCAGCTCCGGGACTAGCCAAGAGACCCAGTACTTC. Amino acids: CASSSGTSQETQYF.

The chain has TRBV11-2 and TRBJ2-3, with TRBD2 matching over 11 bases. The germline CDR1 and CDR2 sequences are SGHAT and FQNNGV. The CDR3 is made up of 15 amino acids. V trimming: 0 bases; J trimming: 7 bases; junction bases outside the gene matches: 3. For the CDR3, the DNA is TGTGCCAGCAGCTTAGATAGCGGGGGGGCATATACGCAGTATTTT. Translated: CASSLDSGGAYTQYF.

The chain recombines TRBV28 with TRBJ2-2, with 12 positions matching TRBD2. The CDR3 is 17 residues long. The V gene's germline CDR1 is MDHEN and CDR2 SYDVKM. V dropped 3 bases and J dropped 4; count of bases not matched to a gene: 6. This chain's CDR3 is CASSFLTSGSSTGELFF. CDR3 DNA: TGTGCCAGCAGTTTCCTGACTAGCGGGAGTAGCACCGGGGAGCTGTTTTTT.

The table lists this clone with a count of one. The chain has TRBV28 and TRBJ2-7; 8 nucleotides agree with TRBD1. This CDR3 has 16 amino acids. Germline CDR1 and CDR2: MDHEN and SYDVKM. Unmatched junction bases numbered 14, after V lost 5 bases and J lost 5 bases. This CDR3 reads CASSPTSGTGFHEQYF. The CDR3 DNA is TGTGCCAGCAGTCCGACTTCCGGGACAGGCTTCCACGAGCAGTACTTC.

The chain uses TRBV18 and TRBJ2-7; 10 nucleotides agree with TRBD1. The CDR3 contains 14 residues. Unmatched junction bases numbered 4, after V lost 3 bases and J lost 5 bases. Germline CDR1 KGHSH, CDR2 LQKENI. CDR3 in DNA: TGTGCCAGCTCACCCCGACAGGGGGCTGACGAGCAGTACTTC. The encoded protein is CASSPRQGADEQYF. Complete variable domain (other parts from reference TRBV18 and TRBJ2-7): NAGVMQNPRHLVRRRGQEARLRCSPMKGHSHVYWYRQLPEEGLKFMVYLQKENIIDESGMPKERFSAEFPKEGPSILRIQQVVRGDSAAYFCASSPRQGADEQYFGPGTRLTVT.

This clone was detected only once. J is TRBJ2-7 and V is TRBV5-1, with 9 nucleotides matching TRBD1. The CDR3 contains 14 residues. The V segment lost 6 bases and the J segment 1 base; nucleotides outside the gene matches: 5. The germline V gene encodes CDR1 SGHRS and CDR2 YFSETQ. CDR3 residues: CASNSDRGSYEQYF. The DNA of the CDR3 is TGCGCCAGCAACTCGGACAGGGGATCCTACGAGCAGTACTTC.

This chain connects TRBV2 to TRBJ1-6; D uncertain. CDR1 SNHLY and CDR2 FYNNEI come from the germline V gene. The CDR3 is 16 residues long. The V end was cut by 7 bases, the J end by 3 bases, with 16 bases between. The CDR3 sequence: CASMGPTSIYNSPLHF. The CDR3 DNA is TGTGCCAGCATGGGTCCGACATCCATCTATAATTCACCCCTCCACTTT.

The CDR3 bases are TGTGCCAGTAGTTCGGGAACGTCCATTTACTATGGCTACACCTTC. The encoded protein is CASSSGTSIYYGYTF. The chain employs TRBV19 and TRBJ1-2; no reliable D call. The germline V gene encodes CDR1 LNHDA and CDR2 SQIVND (reference sequence). The CDR3 spans 15 residues. Trimming cost V 5 bases and J 3 bases, with 16 bases left between them.

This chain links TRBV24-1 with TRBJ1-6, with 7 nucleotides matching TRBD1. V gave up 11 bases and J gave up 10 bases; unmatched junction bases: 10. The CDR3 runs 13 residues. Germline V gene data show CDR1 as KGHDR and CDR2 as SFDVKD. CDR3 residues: CAIQRDRGSPLHF. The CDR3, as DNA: TGTGCCATCCAAAGGGACAGAGGGTCACCCCTCCACTTT.

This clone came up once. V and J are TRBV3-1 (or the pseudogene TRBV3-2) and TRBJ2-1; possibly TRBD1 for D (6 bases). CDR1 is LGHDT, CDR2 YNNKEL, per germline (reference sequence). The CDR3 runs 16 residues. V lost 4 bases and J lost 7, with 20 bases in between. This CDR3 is CASSPVRDTRQNEQFF. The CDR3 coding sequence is TGTGCCAGCAGCCCGGTCCGGGACACCCGCCAAAATGAGCAGTTCTTC.

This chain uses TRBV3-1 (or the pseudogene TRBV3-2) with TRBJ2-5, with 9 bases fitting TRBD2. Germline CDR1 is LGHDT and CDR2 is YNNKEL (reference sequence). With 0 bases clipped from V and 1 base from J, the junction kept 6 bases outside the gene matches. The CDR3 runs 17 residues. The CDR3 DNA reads TGTGCCAGCAGCCAAGATTTGCTAGCGGGATTCCAAGAGACCCAGTACTTC. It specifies CASSQDLLAGFQETQYF.

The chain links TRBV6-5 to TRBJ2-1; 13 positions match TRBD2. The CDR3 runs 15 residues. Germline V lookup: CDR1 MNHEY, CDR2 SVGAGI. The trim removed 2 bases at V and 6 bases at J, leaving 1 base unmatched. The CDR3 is CASSYGTSGANEQFF. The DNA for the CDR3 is TGTGCCAGCAGTTACGGGACTAGCGGGGCCAATGAGCAGTTCTTC.